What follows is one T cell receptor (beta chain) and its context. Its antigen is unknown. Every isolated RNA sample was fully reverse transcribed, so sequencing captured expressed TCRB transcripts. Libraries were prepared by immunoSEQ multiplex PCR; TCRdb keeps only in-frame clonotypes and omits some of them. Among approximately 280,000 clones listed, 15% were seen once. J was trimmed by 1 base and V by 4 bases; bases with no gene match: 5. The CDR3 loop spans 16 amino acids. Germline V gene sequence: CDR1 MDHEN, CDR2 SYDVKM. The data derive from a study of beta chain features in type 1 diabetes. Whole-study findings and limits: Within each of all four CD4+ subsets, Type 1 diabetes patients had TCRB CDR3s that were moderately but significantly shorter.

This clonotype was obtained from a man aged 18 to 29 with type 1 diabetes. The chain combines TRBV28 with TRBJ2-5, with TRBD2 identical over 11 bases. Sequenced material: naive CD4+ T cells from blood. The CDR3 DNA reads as TGTGCCAGCAGTTCCGGGACTAGCGGTTCCCAAGAGACCCAGTACTTC. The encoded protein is CASSSGTSGSQETQYF. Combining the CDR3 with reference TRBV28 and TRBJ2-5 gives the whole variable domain DVKVTQSSRYLVKRTGEKVFLECVQDMDHENMFWYRQDPGLGLRLIYFSYDVKMKEKGDIPEGYSVSREKKERFSLILESASTNQTSMYLCASSSGTSGSQETQYFGPGTRLLVL.